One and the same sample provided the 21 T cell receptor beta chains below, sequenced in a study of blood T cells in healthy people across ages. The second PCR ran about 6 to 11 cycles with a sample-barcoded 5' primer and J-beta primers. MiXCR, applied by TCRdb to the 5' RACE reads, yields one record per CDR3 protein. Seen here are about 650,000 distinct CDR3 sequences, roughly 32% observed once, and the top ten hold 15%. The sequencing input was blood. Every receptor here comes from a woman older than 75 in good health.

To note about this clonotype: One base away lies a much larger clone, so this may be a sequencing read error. The DNA of the CDR3 is TGTGCCAGCAGCCGGTATCGTGGGGGATCCGGAAACATTCAGTACTTC. Its protein is CASSRYRGGSGNIQYF. The genes are TRBV28 and TRBJ2-7, with D perhaps given as TRBD1 or TRBD2 (5 bases each). The DNA end lines up better with TRBJ2-4; the J call may be wrong. The germline CDR1 and CDR2 sequences are MDHEN and SYDVKM. The CDR3 covers 16 residues.

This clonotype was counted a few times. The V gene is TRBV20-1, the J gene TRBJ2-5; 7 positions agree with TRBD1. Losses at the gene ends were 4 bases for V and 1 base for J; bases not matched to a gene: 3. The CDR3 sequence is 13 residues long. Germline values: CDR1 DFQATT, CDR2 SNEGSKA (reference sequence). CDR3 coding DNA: TGCAGTGCTACGGGGACAGTCCAAGAGACCCAGTACTTC. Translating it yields CSATGTVQETQYF.

CDR3 region: CASSLFDRADYGYTF. The CDR3 DNA is TGTGCCAGCAGCTTATTTGACAGGGCGGACTATGGCTACACCTTC. The V gene is TRBV7-2, the J gene TRBJ1-2; 7 positions match TRBD1. The germline CDR1 and CDR2 sequences are SGHTA and FQGNSA. This CDR3 comprises 15 residues. V dropped 2 bases and J dropped 3; count of bases not matched to a gene: 6. The full variable domain, in which reference TRBV7-2 and TRBJ1-2 provide the parts outside the CDR3, is GAGVSQSPSNKVTEKGKDVELRCDPISGHTALYWYRQSLGQGLEFLIYFQGNSAPDKSGLPSDRFSAERTGGSVSTLTIQRTQQEDSAVYLCASSLFDRADYGYTFGSGTRLTVV.

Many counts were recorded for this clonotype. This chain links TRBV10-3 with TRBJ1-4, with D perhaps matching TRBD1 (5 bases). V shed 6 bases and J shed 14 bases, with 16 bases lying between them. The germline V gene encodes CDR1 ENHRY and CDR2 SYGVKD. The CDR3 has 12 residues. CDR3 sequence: CAIRGLSDDLFF. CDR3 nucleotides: TGTGCCATCAGGGGACTCTCGGATGACCTGTTTTTT.

The CDR3 sequence is CASSQDGPGADTQYF. CDR3 DNA: TGCGCCAGCAGCCAAGATGGCCCGGGGGCAGATACGCAGTATTTT. The gene calls are TRBV4-1 and TRBJ2-3; D might be TRBD2 (6 bases). The germline CDR1 and CDR2 sequences are MGHRA and YSYEKL. Deletions cut 0 bases from V and 4 bases from J, with 11 bases between. This CDR3 region has 15 residues.

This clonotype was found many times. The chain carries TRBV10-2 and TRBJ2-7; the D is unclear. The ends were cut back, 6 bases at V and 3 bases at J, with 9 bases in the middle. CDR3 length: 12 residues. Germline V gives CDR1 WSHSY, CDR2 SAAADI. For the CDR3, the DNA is TGCGCCAGCAGCCCAGTGTACTACGAGCAGTACTTC. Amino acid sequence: CASSPVYYEQYF.

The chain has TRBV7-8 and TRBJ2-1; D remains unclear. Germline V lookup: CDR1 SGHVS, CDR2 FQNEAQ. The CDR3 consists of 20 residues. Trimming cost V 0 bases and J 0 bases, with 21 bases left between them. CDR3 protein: CASSLARILLRFSSYNEQFF. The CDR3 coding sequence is TGTGCCAGCAGCTTAGCACGGATCTTGTTGAGGTTTAGCTCCTACAATGAGCAGTTCTTC.

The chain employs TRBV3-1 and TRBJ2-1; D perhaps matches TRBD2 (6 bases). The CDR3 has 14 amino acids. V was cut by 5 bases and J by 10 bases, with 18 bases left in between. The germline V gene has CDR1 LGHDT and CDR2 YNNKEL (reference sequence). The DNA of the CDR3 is TGTGCCAGCAGCGGCGCGGGACTCCGTGACGAGCAGTTCTTC. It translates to CASSGAGLRDEQFF.

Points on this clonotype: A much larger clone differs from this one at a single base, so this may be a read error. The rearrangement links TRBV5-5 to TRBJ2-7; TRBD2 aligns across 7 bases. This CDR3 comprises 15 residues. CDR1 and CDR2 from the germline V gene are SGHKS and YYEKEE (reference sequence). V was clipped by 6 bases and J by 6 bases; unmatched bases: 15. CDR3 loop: CASNLIGLVGSEQYF. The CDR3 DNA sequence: TGTGCCAGCAACCTCATAGGACTAGTGGGGTCCGAGCAGTACTTC.

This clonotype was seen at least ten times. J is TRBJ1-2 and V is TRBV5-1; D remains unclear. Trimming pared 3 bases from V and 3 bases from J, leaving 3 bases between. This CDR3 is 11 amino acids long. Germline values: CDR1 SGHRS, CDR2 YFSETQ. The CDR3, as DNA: TGCGCCAGCAGCTCGGACTATGGCTACACCTTC. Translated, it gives CASSSDYGYTF.

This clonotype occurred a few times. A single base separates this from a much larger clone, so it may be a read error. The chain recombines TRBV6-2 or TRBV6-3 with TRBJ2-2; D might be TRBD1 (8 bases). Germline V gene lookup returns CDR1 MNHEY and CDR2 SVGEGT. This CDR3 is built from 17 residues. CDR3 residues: CASSRTTGGVITGERFF. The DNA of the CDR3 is TGTGCCAGCAGTCGCACAACAGGGGGGGTGATCACCGGGGAGCGGTTTTTT.

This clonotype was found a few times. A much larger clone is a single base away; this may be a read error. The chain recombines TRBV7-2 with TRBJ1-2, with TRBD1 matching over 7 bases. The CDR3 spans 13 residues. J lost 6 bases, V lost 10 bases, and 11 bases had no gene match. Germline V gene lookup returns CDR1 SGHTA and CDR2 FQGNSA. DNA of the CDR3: TGTGCCAACACCCTTACAGGGGTTCATGGCTACACCTTC. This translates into CANTLTGVHGYTF.

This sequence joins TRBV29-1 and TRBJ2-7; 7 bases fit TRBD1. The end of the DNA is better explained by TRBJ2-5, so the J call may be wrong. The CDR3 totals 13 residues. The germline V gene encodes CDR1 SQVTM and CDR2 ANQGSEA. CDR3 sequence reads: CSVRQGQVETQYF. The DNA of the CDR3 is TGCAGCGTTCGACAGGGTCAAGTTGAGACCCAGTACTTC.

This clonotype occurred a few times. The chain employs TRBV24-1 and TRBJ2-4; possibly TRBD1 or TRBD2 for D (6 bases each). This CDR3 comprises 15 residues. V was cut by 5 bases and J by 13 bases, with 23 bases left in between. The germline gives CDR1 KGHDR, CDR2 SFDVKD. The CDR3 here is CATSAKGQGRGEQYF. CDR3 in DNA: TGTGCCACCAGTGCCAAGGGTCAGGGGCGCGGGGAGCAGTACTTC.

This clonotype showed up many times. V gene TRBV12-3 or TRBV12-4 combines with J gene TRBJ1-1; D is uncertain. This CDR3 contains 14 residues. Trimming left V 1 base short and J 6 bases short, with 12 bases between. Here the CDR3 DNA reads TGTGCCAGCAGTTTAGGTATAGCCCGGGCTGAAGCTTTCTTT. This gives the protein CASSLGIARAEAFF.

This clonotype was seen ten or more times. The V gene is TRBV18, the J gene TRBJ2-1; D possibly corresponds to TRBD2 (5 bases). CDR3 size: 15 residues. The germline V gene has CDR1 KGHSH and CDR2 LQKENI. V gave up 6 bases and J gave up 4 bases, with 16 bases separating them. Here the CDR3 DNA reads TGTGCCAGCTCCCTAGACGGAGGTATTTACAATGAGCAGTTCTTC. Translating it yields CASSLDGGIYNEQFF.

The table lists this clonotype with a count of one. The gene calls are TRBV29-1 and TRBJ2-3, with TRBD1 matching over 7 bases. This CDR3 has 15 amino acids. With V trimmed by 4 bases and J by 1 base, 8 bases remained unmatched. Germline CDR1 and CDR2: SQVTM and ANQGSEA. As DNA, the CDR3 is TGCAGCGTTGTAAGAGGGGGCGAAGGCACAGATACGCAGTATTTT. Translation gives CSVVRGGEGTDTQYF.

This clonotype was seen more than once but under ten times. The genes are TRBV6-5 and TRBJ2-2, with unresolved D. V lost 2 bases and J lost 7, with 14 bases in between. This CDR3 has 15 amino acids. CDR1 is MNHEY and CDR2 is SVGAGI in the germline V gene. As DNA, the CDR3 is TGTGCCAGCAGTTACACTGTTGGGGTTAACGGGGAGCTGTTTTTT. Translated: CASSYTVGVNGELFF.

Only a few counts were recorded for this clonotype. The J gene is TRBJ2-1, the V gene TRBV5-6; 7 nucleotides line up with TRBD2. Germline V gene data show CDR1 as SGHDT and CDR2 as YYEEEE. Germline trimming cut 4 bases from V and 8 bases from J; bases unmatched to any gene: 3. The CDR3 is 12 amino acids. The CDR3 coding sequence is TGTGCCAGCAGCCTCGGGAGGTATGAGCAGTTCTTC. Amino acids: CASSLGRYEQFF.

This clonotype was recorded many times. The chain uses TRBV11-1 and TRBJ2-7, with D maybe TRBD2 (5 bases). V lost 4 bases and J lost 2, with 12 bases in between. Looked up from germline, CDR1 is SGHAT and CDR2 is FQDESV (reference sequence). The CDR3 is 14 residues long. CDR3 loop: CASSSQTGAYEQYF. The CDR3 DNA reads TGTGCCAGCAGCTCTCAAACCGGGGCCTACGAGCAGTACTTC.

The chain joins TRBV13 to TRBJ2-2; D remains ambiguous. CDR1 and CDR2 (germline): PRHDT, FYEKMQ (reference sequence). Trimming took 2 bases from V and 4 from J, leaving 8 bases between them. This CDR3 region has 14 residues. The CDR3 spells CASSLFGGTGELFF. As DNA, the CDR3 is TGTGCCAGCAGCTTATTTGGTGGCACCGGGGAGCTGTTTTTT.